These 4 T cell receptor beta chains were sequenced from one sample in a study of T-cell memory formation after mild COVID-19. TCRdb redid the calling of the 5' RACE reads with MiXCR, one entry per CDR3 protein. Of over 150,000 distinct CDR3 sequences listed, approximately 18% were seen once; the top ten hold roughly 4%. The sequenced sample was PBMCs or a T cell subset sorted from them (not recorded which). These receptor sequences come from a man younger than 35 who had mild COVID-19 (a few samples of this study predate the infection). Cell type and time point are not known.

There are a few counts of this clonotype. The rearrangement links TRBV7-2 to TRBJ1-1; D unresolved. The germline gives CDR1 SGHTA, CDR2 FQGNSA. CDR3 size: 13 residues. V shed 5 bases and J shed 4 bases, with 11 bases lying between them. In DNA, the CDR3 is TGTGCCAGCAGCCGTGACATTGGCACTGAAGCTTTCTTT. It codes for CASSRDIGTEAFF. The variable domain in full, with the rest retrieved from reference TRBV7-2 and TRBJ1-1, is GAGVSQSPSNKVTEKGKDVELRCDPISGHTALYWYRQSLGQGLEFLIYFQGNSAPDKSGLPSDRFSAERTGGSVSTLTIQRTQQEDSAVYLCASSRDIGTEAFFGQGTRLTVV.

The chain couples TRBV7-9 to TRBJ1-1; D is uncertain. Germline CDR1 reads SEHNR; CDR2 reads FQNEAQ (reference sequence). CDR3 size: 14 residues. The V gene lost 1 base and the J gene lost 4 bases, with 10 bases spanning the gap. Here the CDR3 reads CASSLVGKGTEAFF. DNA for the CDR3: TGTGCCAGCAGCTTAGTGGGGAAAGGCACTGAAGCTTTCTTT.

This clonotype came up many times. This rearrangement joins TRBV9 to TRBJ2-1, with 8 bases matching TRBD2. The junction had 6 bases not matched to a gene; V was cut back by 7 bases and J by 6 bases. The CDR3 is 13 residues long. Germline lookup yields CDR1 SGDLS and CDR2 YYNGEE. CDR3 coding DNA: TGTGCCAGCGCGGGACTAGTTGGCAATGAGCAGTTCTTC. It specifies CASAGLVGNEQFF.

This clonotype was observed at least ten times. J is TRBJ2-1 and V is TRBV4-3, with D maybe TRBD2 (5 bases). Between the trimmed V and J ends, which lost 6 bases and 0 bases, there was a span of 12 bases. The CDR3 has 15 amino acids. Germline loops: CDR1 LGHNA, CDR2 YSLEER. The CDR3 nucleotides are TGCGCCAGCAGTTGGACTTCATACTCCTACAATGAGCAGTTCTTC. This gives the protein CASSWTSYSYNEQFF.